One and the same sample provided the 19 T cell receptor beta chains below, sequenced in a study of PD-1 blockade in classical Hodgkin lymphoma. Relapse was seen in all patients after autologous stem cell transplantation, and brentuximab vedotin exposure was variable. Assay: immunoSEQ multiplex PCR; the TCRdb copy retains only in-frame clones and omits some. The repertoire has roughly 34,000 clones, over 65% of them found once; the top ten carry roughly 15%. Sequences were derived from peripheral blood mononuclear cells (PBMCs), sampled before the second cycle of nivolumab. The receptors originated from a human donor with classical Hodgkin lymphoma.

V gene TRBV25-1 combines with J gene TRBJ2-5; 11 bases map to TRBD1. With 7 bases clipped from V and 5 bases from J, the junction kept 12 bases outside the gene matches. The CDR3 runs 16 residues. Per germline, CDR1 MGHDK and CDR2 SYGVNS. The CDR3 DNA reads TGTGCCAGCACAGAGGACAGGGGGCGAATGGAGGAGACCCAGTACTTC. Residues: CASTEDRGRMEETQYF.

This clone has more than one count but fewer than ten. This sequence joins TRBV6-6 and TRBJ2-5, with 8 nucleotides matching TRBD2. V was clipped by 6 bases and J by 1 base; unmatched bases: 4. Per germline, CDR1 MNHNY and CDR2 SVGAGI (reference sequence). CDR3 length equals 14 residues. This CDR3 reads CASRVAGRQETQYF. CDR3 in DNA: TGTGCCAGCAGAGTAGCGGGGCGCCAAGAGACCCAGTACTTC.

The chain has TRBV9 and TRBJ1-6, with D tentatively TRBD1 (6 bases). V lost 0 bases and J lost 7, with 11 bases in between. The CDR3 spans 15 residues. CDR1 SGDLS and CDR2 YYNGEE come from the germline V gene. CDR3: CASSVEGGRNSPLHF. Here the CDR3 DNA reads TGTGCCAGCAGCGTAGAAGGGGGACGAAATTCACCCCTCCACTTT. The variable domain in full, with the rest retrieved from reference TRBV9 and TRBJ1-6, is DSGVTQTPKHLITATGQRVTLRCSPRSGDLSVYWYQQSLDQGLQFLIQYYNGEERAKGNILERFSAQQFPDLHSELNLSSLELGDSALYFCASSVEGGRNSPLHFGNGTRLTVT.

The V call is TRBV5-5, the J call TRBJ1-2, with TRBD1 matching over 8 bases. Germline trimming cut 4 bases from V and 1 base from J; bases unmatched to any gene: 12. CDR1 is SGHKS, CDR2 YYEKEE, per germline (reference sequence). The CDR3 has 17 amino acids. The CDR3 sequence is CASSPGRDRSNNYGYTF. In DNA, the CDR3 is TGTGCCAGCAGCCCTGGTCGGGACAGGTCGAATAACTATGGCTACACCTTC.

The J gene is TRBJ2-7, the V gene TRBV19, with 8 positions matching TRBD1. CDR1 and CDR2 (germline): LNHDA, SQIVND (reference sequence). The trim removed 5 bases at V and 2 bases at J, leaving 8 bases unmatched. This CDR3 has 15 amino acids. DNA of the CDR3: TGTGCCAGTAGTGCTCAGGGGGCGGAGGCCTACGAGCAGTACTTC. Protein product: CASSAQGAEAYEQYF.

By proportion, this clone is medium-sized (0.01 to 0.1%). The rearrangement joins TRBV5-1 to TRBJ1-3, with D maybe TRBD1 (6 bases). With 0 bases removed from V and 8 bases from J, the gap between germline ends came to 15 bases. The V gene's germline CDR1 is SGHRS and CDR2 YFSETQ. The length of the CDR3 is 15 residues. The CDR3 spells CASSLEQGGGDTIYF. The CDR3 DNA reads TGCGCCAGCAGCTTGGAACAGGGCGGTGGGGACACCATATATTTT.

The chain employs TRBV7-9 and TRBJ2-7; no reliable D call. Germline CDR1 SEHNR, CDR2 FQNEAQ (reference sequence). The CDR3 runs to 14 residues. Deletions cut 0 bases from V and 5 bases from J, with 11 bases between. The CDR3 DNA reads as TGTGCCAGCAGCTTAGCCCCAGCTGGGAACGAGCAGTACTTC. This sequence encodes CASSLAPAGNEQYF.

J is TRBJ1-1 and V is TRBV5-4; unclear D gene. The CDR3 sequence is 13 residues long. Germline V gene lookup returns CDR1 SGHNT and CDR2 YYREEE (reference sequence). Trimming took off 4 bases at V and 7 bases at J, with 14 bases between the two ends. The CDR3 coding sequence is TGTGCCAGCAGCACCCCGGCGGACCTTGAAGCTTTCTTT. Residues: CASSTPADLEAFF.

In nucleotides, the CDR3 is TGTGCCAGCAGTTACCCCGGGGAGCTGTTTTTT. It encodes CASSYPGELFF. The chain uses TRBV6-6 and TRBJ2-2; D gene uncertain. The CDR3 is 11 residues long. Between the trimmed V and J ends, which lost 2 bases and 6 bases, there was a span of 1 base. In germline, CDR1 is MNHNY, CDR2 SVGAGI (reference sequence).

The V call is TRBV7-2, the J call TRBJ2-3, with 8 bases that match TRBD2. Per germline, CDR1 SGHTA and CDR2 FQGNSA. The CDR3 sequence is 17 residues long. Germline trimming cut 1 base from V and 5 bases from J; bases unmatched to any gene: 11. The CDR3 sequence is CASSLVAAGGGRDTQYF. CDR3 sequence (DNA): TGTGCCAGCAGCTTAGTAGCTGCGGGGGGAGGACGAGATACGCAGTATTTT.

V is TRBV5-1 and J is TRBJ2-3; D is unclear. Trimming removed 4 bases at V and 6 bases at J, with 15 bases between. This CDR3 has 14 amino acids. The germline V gene encodes CDR1 SGHRS and CDR2 YFSETQ. CDR3: CASSASRGADTQYF. In DNA form, the CDR3 reads TGCGCCAGCAGCGCATCCCGAGGCGCGGATACGCAGTATTTT. Drawing the rest from reference TRBV5-1 and TRBJ2-3, the complete variable domain is KAGVTQTPRYLIKTRGQQVTLSCSPISGHRSVSWYQQTPGQGLQFLFEYFSETQRNKGNFPGRFSGRQFSNSRSEMNVSTLELGDSALYLCASSASRGADTQYFGPGTRLTVL.

This clone was detected once. V is TRBV9 and J is TRBJ1-6; no definite D call. CDR3 length: 15 residues. With 4 bases removed from V and 5 bases from J, the gap between germline ends came to 13 bases. CDR1 SGDLS and CDR2 YYNGEE come from the germline V gene. The chain's CDR3 is CASSPEGLNNSPLHF. The DNA for the CDR3 is TGTGCCAGCAGCCCAGAGGGTCTGAATAATTCACCCCTCCACTTT.

The chain has TRBV5-1 and TRBJ2-7; tentative D call: TRBD1 (6 bases). Germline V gene lookup returns CDR1 SGHRS and CDR2 YFSETQ. This CDR3 has 13 residues. The germline V and J ends were trimmed by 4 bases and 7 bases, with 15 bases remaining between them. The CDR3 is CASSGNRVWEQYF. DNA for the CDR3: TGCGCCAGCAGCGGCAACAGGGTTTGGGAGCAGTACTTC.

The gene calls are TRBV5-1 and TRBJ1-1; 9 bases fit TRBD1. This CDR3 is built from 16 residues. The V and J ends lost 1 base and 5 bases, in that order; junction bases with no gene match: 9. Germline CDR1 is SGHRS and CDR2 is YFSETQ. The CDR3 spells CASSLLVGQGGTEAFF. The CDR3 DNA is TGCGCCAGCAGCTTGTTGGTGGGACAGGGAGGAACTGAAGCTTTCTTT.

The CDR3 spells CASSGTDSNQPQHF. CDR3 DNA: TGTGCCAGCAGCGGGACAGATAGCAATCAGCCCCAGCATTTT. The gene calls are TRBV7-2 and TRBJ1-5, with TRBD1 matching over 7 bases. The germline V gene has CDR1 SGHTA and CDR2 FQGNSA. Trimming removed 5 bases from V and 0 bases from J; junction bases left unmatched: 1. This CDR3 spans 14 amino acids. Drawing the rest from reference TRBV7-2 and TRBJ1-5, the complete variable domain is GAGVSQSPSNKVTEKGKDVELRCDPISGHTALYWYRQSLGQGLEFLIYFQGNSAPDKSGLPSDRFSAERTGGSVSTLTIQRTQQEDSAVYLCASSGTDSNQPQHFGDGTRLSIL.

The V call is TRBV4-1, the J call TRBJ1-2, with TRBD1 matching 7 bases. CDR3 size: 17 residues. V lost 3 bases, J lost 2 bases, and 12 bases stayed unmatched. The V gene's germline CDR1 is MGHRA and CDR2 YSYEKL. As DNA, the CDR3 is TGCGCCAGCAGCCATAATCCTGGGACAGTAGAGAACTATGGCTACACCTTC. The encoded protein is CASSHNPGTVENYGYTF.

CDR3: CASSDWVRHEKLFF. DNA of the CDR3: TGTGCCAGCAGTGATTGGGTACGCCATGAAAAACTGTTTTTT. The rearrangement joins TRBV2 to TRBJ1-4, with D unresolved. CDR3 length equals 14 residues. CDR1 is SNHLY and CDR2 is FYNNEI in the germline V gene. Trimming removed 3 bases at V and 6 bases at J, with 11 bases between.

The chain employs TRBV7-2 and TRBJ1-5; no clear D. Between the trimmed V and J ends, which lost 5 bases and 2 bases, there was a span of 13 bases. Germline V CDR1 and CDR2: SGHTA, FQGNSA. The CDR3 loop spans 15 amino acids. As DNA, the CDR3 is TGTGCCAGCAGCCCCGAGGGAGAGGGCAATCAGCCCCAGCATTTT. Its translation is CASSPEGEGNQPQHF.

The rearrangement links TRBV6-1 to TRBJ2-7, with TRBD2 matching over 13 bases. Germline values: CDR1 MNHNS, CDR2 SASEGT. The ends lost 5 bases at V and 5 bases at J; junction bases unmatched: 3. The CDR3 is made up of 14 amino acids. CDR3 in DNA: TGTGCCAGCAGTAGGACTAGCGGGGGCCACGAGCAGTACTTC. This codes for CASSRTSGGHEQYF.